This entry lists 32 T cell receptor beta chains sequenced from one sample in a study of CD8+ T cells in alopecia areata (dated by TCRdb to the late 2010s). The method was the immunoSEQ multiplex PCR assay. To provide template for TCR sequencing, every sample had RNA extracted and reverse transcribed into cDNA. Here the immuneACCESS table is served through TCRdb, limited to in-frame sequences with V and J called. Missing clones are a known gap in these copies; in checked studies unresolved V genes cover under half, and the rest lacks a known reason. The sample table records some 190,000 clones; around 49% of these occur just once. Around 10% of the sample is taken by the ten largest. The label giving this sample's treatment or condition can be read as: oral pan-JAK inhibitor, 5-10 mg twice daily. Sequences were derived from CD8+ T cells sorted from blood, sampled around week 52, from a patient treated with tofacitinib. Receptors were obtained from a human donor with alopecia areata.

This clone was recorded only once. The chain links TRBV6-5 to TRBJ2-1; D unclear. The CDR3 totals 14 residues. Germline V lookup: CDR1 MNHEY, CDR2 SVGAGI. Between the trimmed V and J ends, which lost 6 bases and 8 bases, there was a span of 17 bases. This CDR3 is CASSPLFGVDEQFF. CDR3 DNA: TGTGCCAGCAGCCCCCTTTTTGGGGTCGATGAGCAGTTCTTC.

The chain couples TRBV7-8 to TRBJ2-2, with D uncertain. The CDR3 is made up of 16 amino acids. Germline assignment: CDR1 SGHVS and CDR2 FQNEAQ. With 2 bases removed from V and 2 bases from J, the gap between germline ends came to 12 bases. The CDR3 spells CASSLLTRSNTGELFF. DNA for the CDR3: TGTGCCAGCAGCTTACTTACCAGATCAAACACCGGGGAGCTGTTTTTT.

A single count supports this clone. Here the CDR3 reads CASSLTPNSFTDTQYF. The DNA of the CDR3 is TGTGCCAGCAGTTTAACTCCAAATTCCTTCACAGATACGCAGTATTTT. The V call is TRBV27, the J call TRBJ2-3; D gene ambiguous. There are 16 residues in the CDR3. Trimming left V 2 bases short and J 2 bases short, with 14 bases between. Germline CDR1 reads MNHEY; CDR2 reads SMNVEV (reference sequence).

The chain combines TRBV6-5 with TRBJ1-5; unclear D gene. There are 13 residues in the CDR3. CDR1 and CDR2 from the germline V gene are MNHEY and SVGAGI. Deletions cut 9 bases from V and 9 bases from J, with 18 bases between. CDR3: CASRPGEARPQHF. CDR3 DNA: TGTGCCAGTCGCCCCGGGGAGGCTCGGCCCCAGCATTTT.

As to this clone: This same CDR3 is encoded by further DNA sequences in the sample. The rearrangement links TRBV4-3 to TRBJ2-5, with no clear D. This CDR3 has 13 amino acids. The germline V and J ends were trimmed by 0 bases and 5 bases, with 7 bases remaining between them. The germline V gene encodes CDR1 LGHNA and CDR2 YSLEER. CDR3 in amino acids: CASSQDPEETQYF. The CDR3 DNA reads as TGCGCCAGCAGCCAAGATCCCGAGGAGACCCAGTACTTC.

The rearrangement joins TRBV29-1 to TRBJ1-2, with 8 bases matching TRBD1. Germline CDR1 and CDR2: SQVTM and ANQGSEA. There are 13 residues in the CDR3. V lost 6 bases and J lost 6; bases outside the gene matches: 9. For the CDR3, the DNA is TGCAGCGTCGGACAGGGTGGAACCAATGGCTACACCTTC. Amino acid sequence: CSVGQGGTNGYTF.

The genes are TRBV15 and TRBJ2-7; tentatively, D is TRBD1 (6 bases). This CDR3 region has 14 residues. Per the germline V gene, CDR1 is LNHNV and CDR2 is YYDKDF (reference sequence). V shed 3 bases and J shed 2 bases, with 11 bases lying between them. CDR3 in DNA: TGTGCCACCAGCAGGGGACAAGGGACCTACGAGCAGTACTTC. Its translation: CATSRGQGTYEQYF.

V usage is TRBV5-6 and J usage is TRBJ2-7, with D tentatively TRBD1 or TRBD2 (5 bases each). Germline V gives CDR1 SGHDT, CDR2 YYEEEE. V lost 3 bases, J lost 4 bases, and 20 bases lay in between. The CDR3 extends over 16 amino acids. DNA for the CDR3: TGTGCCAGCAGCTCATGGCCGGGGCCTAAAGTGTACGAGCAGTACTTC. Protein: CASSSWPGPKVYEQYF.

The chain has TRBV4-1 and TRBJ1-5, with D possibly being TRBD1 (5 bases). The CDR3 is made up of 17 amino acids. Germline lookup yields CDR1 MGHRA and CDR2 YSYEKL. V lost 0 bases and J 1 base, leaving 13 bases between the germline ends. This chain's CDR3 is CASSQDWEGWSNQPQHF. In DNA, the CDR3 is TGCGCCAGCAGCCAAGATTGGGAGGGGTGGAGCAATCAGCCCCAGCATTTT.

The DNA for the CDR3 is TGTGCCAGCAGCCCCACCGACCTCGGAAGCCAAGAGACCCAGTACTTC. Protein sequence: CASSPTDLGSQETQYF. This chain links TRBV9 with TRBJ2-5; D unresolved. Per germline, CDR1 SGDLS and CDR2 YYNGEE. Trimming left V 4 bases short and J 1 base short, with 17 bases between. This CDR3 is built from 16 residues.

This clone was detected only a few times. This sequence joins TRBV6-5 and TRBJ1-5; D remains unclear. The CDR3 has 14 amino acids. V gave up 2 bases and J gave up 2 bases, with 7 bases separating them. In germline, CDR1 is MNHEY, CDR2 SVGAGI. CDR3 nucleotide sequence: TGTGCCAGCAGTTACGGAAGGGGCAATCAGCCCCAGCATTTT. This codes for CASSYGRGNQPQHF.

This clone appeared a few times. The chain has TRBV10-3 and TRBJ2-7; 7 bases agree with TRBD1. V lost 6 bases to trimming and J lost 6 bases; unmatched junction nucleotides: 11. Germline CDR1 reads ENHRY; CDR2 reads SYGVKD. This CDR3 is 14 amino acids long. The chain's CDR3 is CAISTGQQLREQYF. As DNA, the CDR3 is TGTGCCATCAGCACGGGACAGCAACTACGCGAGCAGTACTTC.

This chain joins TRBV18 and TRBJ2-1, with D hard to call. CDR1 and CDR2 (germline): KGHSH, LQKENI. CDR3 size: 15 residues. Deletions cut 1 base from V and 0 bases from J, with 7 bases between. CDR3 amino acids: CASSPLPSSYNEQFF. Written as DNA, the CDR3 is TGTGCCAGCTCACCACTTCCGAGCTCCTACAATGAGCAGTTCTTC.

There are many counts of this clone. In the same sample, other DNA sequences code for this CDR3. The V gene is TRBV5-1, the J gene TRBJ2-3; 7 bases agree with TRBD1. V lost 0 bases to trimming and J lost 3 bases; unmatched junction nucleotides: 4. The CDR3 has 15 amino acids. Germline V gives CDR1 SGHRS, CDR2 YFSETQ. This CDR3 reads CASSLVGQVTDTQYF. Here the CDR3 DNA reads TGCGCCAGCAGCTTGGTCGGACAGGTAACAGATACGCAGTATTTT. Filled out from reference TRBV5-1 and TRBJ2-3, the complete variable domain reads KAGVTQTPRYLIKTRGQQVTLSCSPISGHRSVSWYQQTPGQGLQFLFEYFSETQRNKGNFPGRFSGRQFSNSRSEMNVSTLELGDSALYLCASSLVGQVTDTQYFGPGTRLTVL.

This CDR3 is CAIRGPNYGYTF. CDR3 DNA sequence: TGTGCCATCAGGGGACCTAACTATGGCTACACCTTC. V usage is TRBV10-3 and J usage is TRBJ1-2, with D possibly being TRBD1 (5 bases). The CDR3 is 12 amino acids. Germline CDR1 is ENHRY and CDR2 is SYGVKD. V lost 6 bases and J lost 0, with 5 bases in between.

This clone was counted a few times. This rearrangement joins TRBV6-1 to TRBJ2-7; D unclear. V gave up 4 bases and J gave up 2 bases, with 9 bases separating them. Germline V gene data show CDR1 as MNHNS and CDR2 as SASEGT. This CDR3 is built from 13 residues. The CDR3 region is CASSGVDTYEQYF. The CDR3 region has the DNA TGTGCCAGCAGTGGAGTGGATACCTACGAGCAGTACTTC.

V usage is TRBV5-1 and J usage is TRBJ2-1, with 9 bases matching TRBD1. J gave up 6 bases and V 4 bases, and 2 bases lay outside the gene matches. The CDR3 has 13 amino acids. CDR1 is SGHRS and CDR2 is YFSETQ in the germline V gene. DNA of the CDR3: TGCGCCAGCAGCAAGGACAGGGGCAATGAGCAGTTCTTC. It translates to CASSKDRGNEQFF.

The CDR3 DNA reads TGTGCCAGCAGTTTCTACGGACAGGGAAATGGCTACACCTTC. Its translation: CASSFYGQGNGYTF. V and J are TRBV6-5 and TRBJ1-2, with 8 bases lining up with TRBD1. Losses at the gene ends were 4 bases for V and 6 bases for J; bases not matched to a gene: 7. This CDR3 spans 14 amino acids. Germline CDR1 reads MNHEY; CDR2 reads SVGAGI.

The V gene is TRBV5-6, the J gene TRBJ1-1; tentative D call: TRBD1 (6 bases). CDR1 is SGHDT, CDR2 YYEEEE, per germline. The CDR3 is 18 residues long. Trimming took 0 bases from V and 1 from J, leaving 19 bases between them. In nucleotides, the CDR3 is TGTGCCAGCAGCTTGGATGTGGGGGGGCCCTCCCGGAACACTGAAGCTTTCTTT. The encoded protein is CASSLDVGGPSRNTEAFF.

J is TRBJ1-6 and V is TRBV14; tentative D call: TRBD1 (5 bases). The V end was cut by 0 bases, the J end by 10 bases, with 16 bases between. Germline V gene sequence: CDR1 SGHDN, CDR2 FVKESK. The CDR3 runs to 16 residues. CDR3 in amino acids: CASSQDESGSGSPLHF. DNA for the CDR3: TGTGCCAGCAGCCAAGATGAGTCAGGGTCCGGATCACCCCTCCACTTT.

The chain carries TRBV11-3 and TRBJ2-2; no clear D gene. This CDR3 is built from 14 residues. Trimming took 1 base from V and 3 from J, leaving 6 bases between them. Germline CDR1 and CDR2: SGHNT and YENEEA. The chain's CDR3 is CASSLGEYTGELFF. CDR3 bases: TGTGCCAGCAGCTTAGGCGAGTACACCGGGGAGCTGTTTTTT.

There are a few counts of this clone. The J gene is TRBJ2-1, the V gene TRBV14; TRBD2 matches at 11 bases. The CDR3 is made up of 18 amino acids. The junction had 14 bases not matched to a gene; V was cut back by 2 bases and J by 8 bases. The germline gives CDR1 SGHDN, CDR2 FVKESK. The CDR3 DNA reads TGTGCCAGCAGCCAATGGCTAGCGGGGGGTCCACTTATAGATGAGCAGTTCTTC. Translated: CASSQWLAGGPLIDEQFF.

The chain has TRBV4-3 and TRBJ2-3; 10 nucleotides line up with TRBD2. The CDR3 contains 16 residues. Germline V gene sequence: CDR1 LGHNA, CDR2 YSLEER. The V and J ends lost 2 bases and 3 bases, in that order; junction bases with no gene match: 5. The CDR3 DNA follows: TGCGCCAGCAGCCAAATCTCACTAGCGGGGACAGATACGCAGTATTTT. Amino acid sequence: CASSQISLAGTDTQYF.

This chain links TRBV13 with TRBJ1-2, with 7 bases identical to TRBD1. The CDR3 sequence is 16 residues long. V dropped 2 bases and J dropped 6; count of bases not matched to a gene: 12. Germline loops: CDR1 PRHDT, CDR2 FYEKMQ (reference sequence). The CDR3 sequence: CASSLRIAGGLNGYTF. In DNA form, the CDR3 reads TGTGCCAGCAGCTTAAGAATTGCAGGGGGTCTGAATGGCTACACCTTC. Together with reference TRBV13 and TRBJ1-2, the CDR3 gives the full variable domain: AAGVIQSPRHLIKEKRETATLKCYPIPRHDTVYWYQQGPGQDPQFLISFYEKMQSDKGSIPDRFSAQQFSDYHSELNMSSLELGDSALYFCASSLRIAGGLNGYTFGSGTRLTVV.

This chain joins TRBV4-3 and TRBJ2-3; TRBD1 matches at 9 bases. Germline-derived CDR1 and CDR2 are LGHNA and YSLEER. This CDR3 has 16 amino acids. The V gene end was trimmed by 1 base and the J gene end by 6 bases; junction bases not matched to a gene: 8. CDR3 DNA: TGCGCCAGCAGCCAAGGGTGGACAGGGGAGGATGATACGCAGTATTTT. The encoded protein is CASSQGWTGEDDTQYF.

This sequence joins TRBV5-6 and TRBJ2-1; 11 bases match TRBD2. Germline CDR1 reads SGHDT; CDR2 reads YYEEEE. The CDR3 runs to 16 residues. With V trimmed by 4 bases and J by 2 bases, 5 bases remained unmatched. The CDR3 loop is CASSNSSGGTYNEQFF. The CDR3, as DNA: TGTGCCAGCAGCAATTCTAGCGGGGGGACCTACAATGAGCAGTTCTTC.

The chain employs TRBV4-3 and TRBJ1-1, with TRBD1 matching over 7 bases. The germline V gene encodes CDR1 LGHNA and CDR2 YSLEER. This CDR3 has 18 amino acids. V gave up 4 bases and J gave up 3 bases; unmatched junction bases: 17. CDR3 sequence (DNA): TGCGCCAGCAGCCTAAGGGGTGGGACAGCACCATTTGACACTGAAGCTTTCTTT. Amino acid sequence: CASSLRGGTAPFDTEAFF.

This clone was observed a handful of times. V is TRBV5-4 and J is TRBJ2-5; 8 nucleotides agree with TRBD2. Germline V gene data show CDR1 as SGHNT and CDR2 as YYREEE (reference sequence). The CDR3 is 14 amino acids. The ends lost 2 bases at V and 4 bases at J; junction bases unmatched: 4. CDR3 region: CASSFPGLGETQYF. The DNA for the CDR3 is TGTGCCAGCAGCTTTCCGGGACTAGGAGAGACCCAGTACTTC.

The chain has TRBV9 and TRBJ1-2, with D hard to call. Per germline, CDR1 SGDLS and CDR2 YYNGEE. Trimming took 0 bases from V and 3 from J, leaving 6 bases between them. The CDR3 runs 13 residues. CDR3: CASSVESDYGYTF. CDR3 bases: TGTGCCAGCAGCGTAGAATCGGACTATGGCTACACCTTC.

V usage is TRBV6-1 and J usage is TRBJ1-2, with 8 bases identical to TRBD1. The germline CDR1 and CDR2 sequences are MNHNS and SASEGT. The CDR3 spans 14 residues. The ends lost 8 bases at V and 5 bases at J; junction bases unmatched: 10. DNA for the CDR3: TGTGCCAGCCGCGACCGGGACAGGATTTATGGCTACACCTTC. Translated, it gives CASRDRDRIYGYTF.

V usage is TRBV5-1 and J usage is TRBJ1-5; possibly TRBD1 for D (5 bases). Trimming took off 3 bases at V and 4 bases at J, with 14 bases between the two ends. Germline V gene lookup returns CDR1 SGHRS and CDR2 YFSETQ. The CDR3 is made up of 15 amino acids. The CDR3 here is CASSWGGAANQPQHF. The CDR3 DNA follows: TGCGCCAGCAGCTGGGGAGGGGCGGCGAATCAGCCCCAGCATTTT. Full variable domain (rest looked up from reference TRBV5-1 and TRBJ1-5): KAGVTQTPRYLIKTRGQQVTLSCSPISGHRSVSWYQQTPGQGLQFLFEYFSETQRNKGNFPGRFSGRQFSNSRSEMNVSTLELGDSALYLCASSWGGAANQPQHFGDGTRLSIL.

The chain joins TRBV6-1 to TRBJ2-7, with D unclear. Trimming cost V 1 base and J 5 bases, with 9 bases left between them. The CDR3 consists of 13 residues. Germline V gives CDR1 MNHNS, CDR2 SASEGT. CDR3 coding DNA: TGTGCCAGCAGTGAAGGGCAAAACGACGAGCAGTACTTC. This gives the protein CASSEGQNDEQYF.